This TCR beta chain was sequenced in a study of blood T cell repertoires in COVID-19. Repertoires were generated with immunoSEQ multiplex PCR, while TCRdb's copy carries only in-frame clones and drops some. The sample holds 430,000 or so clones, roughly 88% seen once. The length of the CDR3 is 14 residues. CDR1 KGHSH and CDR2 LQKENI come from the germline V gene. V lost 8 bases and J lost 3; bases outside the gene matches: 5. The study counted Cohort 3 donors as recovered given two negative PCRs, clearance, or symptom resolution. The chain couples TRBV18 to TRBJ1-3, with TRBD1 identical over 9 bases. The receptor's source is a woman between 35 and 50 years old who had recovered from COVID-19. Sequenced material: PBMCs or T cells enriched from blood (not recorded which). The CDR3 reads CASTGQGNGNTIYF. The CDR3 DNA sequence: TGTGCCAGCACGGGACAGGGTAATGGAAACACCATATATTTT.